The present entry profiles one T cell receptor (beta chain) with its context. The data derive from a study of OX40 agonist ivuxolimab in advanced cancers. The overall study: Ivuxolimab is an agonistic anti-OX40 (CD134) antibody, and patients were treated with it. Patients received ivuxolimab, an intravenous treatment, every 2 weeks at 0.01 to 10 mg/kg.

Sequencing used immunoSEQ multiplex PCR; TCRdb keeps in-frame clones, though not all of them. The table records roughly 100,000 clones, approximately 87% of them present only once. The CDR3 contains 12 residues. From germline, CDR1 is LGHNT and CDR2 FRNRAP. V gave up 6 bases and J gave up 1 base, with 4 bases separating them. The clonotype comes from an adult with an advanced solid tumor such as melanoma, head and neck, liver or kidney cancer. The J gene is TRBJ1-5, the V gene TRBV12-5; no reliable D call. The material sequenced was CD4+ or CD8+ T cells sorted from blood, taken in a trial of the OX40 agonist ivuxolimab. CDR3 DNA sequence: TGTGCTAGTGGACACAGCAATCAGCCCCAGCATTTT. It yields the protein CASGHSNQPQHF.